Included here is one T cell receptor (beta chain) sequence, with context. This sample was taken from a study of Graves' ophthalmopathy and Graves' hyperthyroidism. 10 ml of fresh blood yielded the PBMCs by density gradient. The CDR3 spans 13 residues. From germline, CDR1 is SQVTM and CDR2 ANQGSEA. The germline V and J ends were trimmed by 6 bases and 4 bases, with 15 bases remaining between them. Amplification of the TCR beta CDR3 regions used RNA transcripts (as template). HTBI primers were used in a first-round RT-PCR, which preceded a second-round multiplex PCR. A single record per CDR3 protein comes from TCRdb applying MiXCR to the multiplex PCR reads. Seen here are 740,000 or so distinct CDR3 sequences, 40% observed once, and the top ten hold 44%.

This chain links TRBV29-1 with TRBJ1-2, with D possibly matching TRBD1 (5 bases). The sample taken for sequencing was peripheral blood. The receptor comes from an adult man with Graves' ophthalmopathy. This chain's CDR3 is CSVARDGGYGYTF. As DNA, the CDR3 is TGCAGCGTAGCCAGGGACGGTGGCTATGGCTACACCTTC.